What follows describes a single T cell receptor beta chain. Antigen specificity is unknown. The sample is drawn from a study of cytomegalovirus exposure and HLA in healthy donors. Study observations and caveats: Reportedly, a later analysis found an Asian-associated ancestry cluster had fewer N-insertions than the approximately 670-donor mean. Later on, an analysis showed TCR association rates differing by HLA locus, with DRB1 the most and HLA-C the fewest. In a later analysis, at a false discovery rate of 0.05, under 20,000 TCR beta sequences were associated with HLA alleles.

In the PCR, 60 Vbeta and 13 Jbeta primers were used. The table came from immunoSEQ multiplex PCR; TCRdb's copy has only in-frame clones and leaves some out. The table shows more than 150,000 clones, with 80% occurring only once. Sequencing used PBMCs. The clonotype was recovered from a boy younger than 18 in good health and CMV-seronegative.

Written as DNA, the CDR3 is TGTGCCAGTAGTATAGTAAGGACAGGGGCCTTGAATGAGCAGTTCTTC. Its protein is CASSIVRTGALNEQFF. V and J are TRBV19 and TRBJ2-1; 9 bases agree with TRBD1. The CDR3 consists of 16 residues. The junction had 8 bases not matched to a gene; V was cut back by 1 base and J by 7 bases. Germline V gene sequence: CDR1 LNHDA, CDR2 SQIVND (reference sequence).